This T cell receptor (beta chain) was identified in a study of technical replicates of blood from four donors. The data were produced by immunoSEQ multiplex PCR, yet TCRdb's version contains in-frame clones alone and is incomplete. The sample records roughly 12,000 clones, around 92% being singletons. Per germline, CDR1 SGHNT and CDR2 YYREEE (reference sequence). This CDR3 is built from 19 residues. V shed 0 bases and J 4 bases; nucleotides not matched to a gene: 10. The receptor's source is a human donor in good health. V usage is TRBV5-4 and J usage is TRBJ2-2, with 12 bases matching TRBD2. The specimen sequenced was PBMCs. The CDR3 DNA is TGTGCCAGCAGCTTGGCCATGGGGCTAGCGGGAGGGGGCACCGGGGAGCTGTTTTTT. As protein: CASSLAMGLAGGGTGELFF.